The rows below give T cell receptor beta chains drawn from one sample of a study of human thymus T cells. The assay was immunoSEQ multiplex PCR, and TCRdb's table has in-frame clones only and misses some. The sample carries approximately 46,000 clones, just under 95% recorded once. The sample comprised blood. Source of these receptors: a girl under two years old with a congenital heart defect but otherwise immunologically healthy. CDR3s include the opening cysteine and the closing phenylalanine or tryptophan.

v_call	j_call	cdr3_aa
TRBV6-1	TRBJ2-7	CASSESRGLSSYEQYF
TRBV5-1	TRBJ2-1	CASSSLAGTNYNEQFF
TRBV29-1	TRBJ2-3	CSVRTDTDTQYF
TRBV5-6	TRBJ1-3	CASSQRLGAGNTIYF
TRBV6-6	TRBJ2-3	CASSRGTTKLTDTQYF
TRBV11-3	TRBJ2-2	CASSFRSGITGELFF
TRBV4-2	TRBJ2-1	CASSQDKRESYNEQFF
TRBV19	TRBJ2-2	CASSIAGGPVGELFF
TRBV7-2	TRBJ2-6	CASRTTGAGANVLTF
TRBV10-3	TRBJ2-3	CAISAPGTADTQYF
TRBV30	TRBJ2-5	CAWKALPETQYF
TRBV30	TRBJ2-3	CAAQGARVTDTQYF
TRBV12-5	TRBJ2-3	CASGLGLATDTQYF
TRBV20-1	TRBJ1-2	CSDDKYYGYTF
TRBV6-6	TRBJ2-1	CASSSRGTSGNNEQFF
TRBV6-6	TRBJ2-4	CASSYSRIRAKNIQYF
TRBV5-4	TRBJ2-1	CASSLDRMRREGNEQFF
TRBV5-4	TRBJ1-2	CASKGGGYGYTF
TRBV19	TRBJ1-4	CASGGWTNEKLFF
TRBV2	TRBJ2-3	CASRRGRTDTQYF
TRBV5-1	TRBJ2-4	CASSLEGAKNIQYF
TRBV4-2	TRBJ2-3	CASSLGSPGLAGDTQYF
TRBV29-1	TRBJ1-1	CSVQVMNTEAFF
TRBV7-8	TRBJ2-1	CASSLGPPGQVNNEQFF
TRBV13	TRBJ2-7	CASSLHSYEQYF
TRBV27	TRBJ1-4	CAKKGTGDQKLFF
TRBV5-1	TRBJ2-3	CASSLALLAGAGDTQYF
TRBV28	TRBJ1-5	CASSLWGQTSNQPQHF
TRBV11-2	TRBJ1-3	CASRSGRDGNTIYF
TRBV2	TRBJ2-7	CASRFDQGGPNEQYF
TRBV7-2	TRBJ2-7	CASSFGRAGGTYEQYF
TRBV19	TRBJ2-7	CASSISHRFLSSEQYF
TRBV6-1	TRBJ1-2	CASKEAPLQGAYGYTF
TRBV12-5	TRBJ2-1	CASGFRIRWNEQFF
TRBV6-1	TRBJ1-2	CASSEANSKFYGYTF
TRBV4-1	TRBJ2-7	CASSQSRDRYEQYF
TRBV11-2	TRBJ1-4	CASRFYGTGDEKLFF
TRBV12-5	TRBJ2-1	CASGLVARGNEQFF
TRBV11-1	TRBJ1-1	CASSLVGSGNTEAFF
TRBV28	TRBJ2-1	CASRQGAEDEQFF